This TCR beta chain was sequenced in a study of cytomegalovirus exposure and HLA in healthy donors. Study-wide background: Out of about 360 genotyped donors, 81% belonged to the Caucasian-associated ancestry cluster. General study points: For presence/absence analyses, sequencing depth was assumed to be roughly uniform across donors.

The PCR was carried out with 60 Vbeta primers and 13 Jbeta primers. The method was immunoSEQ multiplex PCR; TCRdb's version includes in-frame clones alone and lacks a portion of them. The sample has about 160,000 clones; 80% are singletons. Comment on this clone: Its antigen is as yet unknown.

Germline V gene data show CDR1 as SEHNR and CDR2 as FQNEAQ (reference sequence). Trimming cost V 1 base and J 5 bases, with 8 bases left between them. The CDR3 spans 13 residues. Sequencing was done on a sample of PBMCs. This receptor was taken from a woman between 45 and 60 years old in good health and CMV-seronegative. The chain couples TRBV7-9 to TRBJ1-2, with D possibly matching TRBD1 (5 bases). DNA for the CDR3: TGTGCCAGCAGCTTAGGGACAAGTTATGGCTACACCTTC. Protein sequence: CASSLGTSYGYTF.